This T cell receptor beta chain comes out of a study of cytomegalovirus exposure and HLA in healthy donors. Amplification used 60 Vbeta primers and 13 Jbeta primers. Profiled with immunoSEQ multiplex PCR; TCRdb holds only in-frame clones, not every one. This table holds 74,000 or so clones, roughly 75% found once. Germline CDR1 reads MNHNS; CDR2 reads SASEGT. The length of the CDR3 is 16 residues. V lost 3 bases and J 6 bases, leaving 18 bases between the germline ends. The chain uses TRBV6-1 and TRBJ1-5; a weak D match, TRBD1 (6 bases). The source material was PBMCs. The sequence derives from a woman aged 40 to 50 in good health and CMV-seronegative. The CDR3 loop is CASSDGSGGASQPQHF. The CDR3 DNA reads as TGTGCCAGCAGTGATGGTTCGGGGGGCGCAAGTCAGCCCCAGCATTTT.